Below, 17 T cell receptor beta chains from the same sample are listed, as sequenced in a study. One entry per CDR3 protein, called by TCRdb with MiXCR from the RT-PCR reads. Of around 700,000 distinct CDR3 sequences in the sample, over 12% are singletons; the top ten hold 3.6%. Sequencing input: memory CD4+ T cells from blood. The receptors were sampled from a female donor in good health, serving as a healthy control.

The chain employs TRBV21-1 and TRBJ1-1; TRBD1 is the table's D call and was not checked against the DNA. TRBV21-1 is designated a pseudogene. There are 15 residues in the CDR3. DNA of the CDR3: TGTGCCATCCTCTCGGCGCTCCTCATGAACACTGAAGCTTTCTTT. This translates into CAILSALLMNTEAFF.

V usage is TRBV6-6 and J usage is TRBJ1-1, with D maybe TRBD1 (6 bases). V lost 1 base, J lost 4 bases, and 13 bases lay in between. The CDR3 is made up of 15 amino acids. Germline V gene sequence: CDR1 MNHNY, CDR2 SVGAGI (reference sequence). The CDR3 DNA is TGTGCCAGCAGTTACTTGGGACACCTACTCACTGAAGCTTTCTTT. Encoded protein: CASSYLGHLLTEAFF.

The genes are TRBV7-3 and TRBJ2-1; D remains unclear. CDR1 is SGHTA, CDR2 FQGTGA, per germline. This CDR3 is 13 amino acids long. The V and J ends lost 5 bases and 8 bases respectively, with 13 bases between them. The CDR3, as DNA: TGTGCCAGCAGCAAGGGATCCTTAGATGAGCAGTTCTTC. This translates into CASSKGSLDEQFF.

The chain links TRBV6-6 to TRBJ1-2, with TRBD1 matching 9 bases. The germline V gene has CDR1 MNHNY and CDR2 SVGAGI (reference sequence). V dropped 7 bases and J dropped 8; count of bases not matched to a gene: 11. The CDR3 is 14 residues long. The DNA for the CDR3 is TGTGCCAGCACCGAATCCGGGACAGGGAACGGCTACACCTTC. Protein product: CASTESGTGNGYTF.

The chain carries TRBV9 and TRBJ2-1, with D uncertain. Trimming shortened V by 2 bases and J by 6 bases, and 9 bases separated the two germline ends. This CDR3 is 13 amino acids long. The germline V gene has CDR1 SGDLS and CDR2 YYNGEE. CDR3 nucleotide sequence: TGTGCCAGCAGCGTTTCGATAGTCAATGAGCAGTTCTTC. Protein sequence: CASSVSIVNEQFF.

The CDR3 reads CASSLEVRSYEQYF. The CDR3 coding sequence is TGTGCCAGCAGCTTAGAGGTGAGGTCCTACGAGCAGTACTTC. The J gene is TRBJ2-7, the V gene TRBV7-2; no clear D. Germline V gives CDR1 SGHTA, CDR2 FQGNSA. V lost 1 base to trimming and J lost 1 base, with 8 bases between them. The CDR3 consists of 14 residues.

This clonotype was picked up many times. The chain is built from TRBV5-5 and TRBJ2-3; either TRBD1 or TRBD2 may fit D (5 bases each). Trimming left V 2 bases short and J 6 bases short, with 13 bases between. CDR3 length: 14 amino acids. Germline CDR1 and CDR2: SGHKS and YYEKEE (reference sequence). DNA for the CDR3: TGTGCCAGCAGCTTACTGGGGACCGGGGATACGCAGTATTTT. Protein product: CASSLLGTGDTQYF.

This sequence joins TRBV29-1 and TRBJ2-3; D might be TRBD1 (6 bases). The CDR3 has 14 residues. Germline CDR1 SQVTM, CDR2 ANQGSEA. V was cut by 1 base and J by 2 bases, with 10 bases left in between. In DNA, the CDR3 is TGCAGCGTTGAAGGGACAGAGCCCACAGATACGCAGTATTTT. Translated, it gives CSVEGTEPTDTQYF.

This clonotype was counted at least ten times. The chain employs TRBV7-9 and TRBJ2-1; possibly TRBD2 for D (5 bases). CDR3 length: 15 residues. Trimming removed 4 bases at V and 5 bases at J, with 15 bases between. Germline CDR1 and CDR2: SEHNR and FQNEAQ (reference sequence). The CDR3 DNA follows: TGTGCCAGCAGCTCTATCCGGACTGTGAACAATGAGCAGTTCTTC. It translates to CASSSIRTVNNEQFF.

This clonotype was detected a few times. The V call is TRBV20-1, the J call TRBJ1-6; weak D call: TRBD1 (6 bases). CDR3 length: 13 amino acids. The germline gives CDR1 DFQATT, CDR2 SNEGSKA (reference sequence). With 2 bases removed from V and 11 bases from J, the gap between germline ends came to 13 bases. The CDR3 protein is CSARPDSQPPLHF. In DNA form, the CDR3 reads TGCAGTGCTAGACCGGACAGCCAACCACCCCTCCACTTT.

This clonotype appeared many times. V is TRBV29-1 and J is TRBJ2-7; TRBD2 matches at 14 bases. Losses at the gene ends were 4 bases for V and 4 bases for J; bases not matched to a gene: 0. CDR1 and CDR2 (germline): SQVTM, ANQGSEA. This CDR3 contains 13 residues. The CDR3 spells CSVGTSGRYEQYF. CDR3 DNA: TGCAGCGTTGGGACTAGCGGGAGGTACGAGCAGTACTTC.

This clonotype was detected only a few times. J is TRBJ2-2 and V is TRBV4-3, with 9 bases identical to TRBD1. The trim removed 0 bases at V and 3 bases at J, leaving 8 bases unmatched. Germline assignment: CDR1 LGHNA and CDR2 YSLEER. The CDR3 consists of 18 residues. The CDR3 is CASSQDRQGQGYTGELFF. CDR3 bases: TGCGCCAGCAGCCAAGATCGTCAGGGACAGGGATACACCGGGGAGCTGTTTTTT.

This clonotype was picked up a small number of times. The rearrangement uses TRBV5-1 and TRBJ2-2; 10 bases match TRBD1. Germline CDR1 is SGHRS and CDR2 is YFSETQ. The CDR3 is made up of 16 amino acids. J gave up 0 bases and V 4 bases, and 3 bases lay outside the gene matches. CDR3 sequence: CASSMDRGANTGELFF. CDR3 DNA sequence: TGCGCCAGCAGCATGGACAGGGGGGCGAACACCGGGGAGCTGTTTTTT. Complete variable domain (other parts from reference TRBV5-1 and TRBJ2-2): KAGVTQTPRYLIKTRGQQVTLSCSPISGHRSVSWYQQTPGQGLQFLFEYFSETQRNKGNFPGRFSGRQFSNSRSEMNVSTLELGDSALYLCASSMDRGANTGELFFGEGSRLTVL.

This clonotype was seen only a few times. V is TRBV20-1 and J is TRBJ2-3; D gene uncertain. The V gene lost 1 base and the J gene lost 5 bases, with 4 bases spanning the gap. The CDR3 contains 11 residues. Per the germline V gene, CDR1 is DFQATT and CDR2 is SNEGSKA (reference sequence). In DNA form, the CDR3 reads TGCAGTGCTAGAGCTTTAGATACGCAGTATTTT. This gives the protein CSARALDTQYF.

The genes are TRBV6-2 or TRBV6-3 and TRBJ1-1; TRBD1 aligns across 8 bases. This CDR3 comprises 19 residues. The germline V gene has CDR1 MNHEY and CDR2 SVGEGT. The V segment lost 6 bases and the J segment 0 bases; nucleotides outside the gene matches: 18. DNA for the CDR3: TGTGCCAGCAGCGACCTACGACAGGGGCCCAACTCCATGAACACTGAAGCTTTCTTT. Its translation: CASSDLRQGPNSMNTEAFF.

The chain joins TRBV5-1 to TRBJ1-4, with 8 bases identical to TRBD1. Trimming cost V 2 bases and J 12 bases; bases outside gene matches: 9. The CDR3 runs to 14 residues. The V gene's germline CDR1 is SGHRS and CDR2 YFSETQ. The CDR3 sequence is CASSFWQGAQELFF. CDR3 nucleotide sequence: TGCGCCAGCAGCTTTTGGCAGGGGGCCCAGGAACTGTTTTTT.

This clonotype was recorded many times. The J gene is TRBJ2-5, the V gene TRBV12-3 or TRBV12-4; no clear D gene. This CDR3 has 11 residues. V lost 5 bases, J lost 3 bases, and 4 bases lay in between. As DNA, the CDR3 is TGTGCCAGCAGTAAGAAAGAGACCCAGTACTTC. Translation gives CASSKKETQYF.